This paragraph reports one T cell receptor (beta chain). The data derive from a study of blood T cell repertoires in COVID-19. Looked up from germline, CDR1 is SGHAT and CDR2 is FQNNGV. The CDR3 has 19 amino acids. V dropped 5 bases and J dropped 0 bases, with 25 bases sitting between them. Per the study methods: Amplified reference gene primers provided the basis for estimating nucleated cell counts. Method: immunoSEQ multiplex PCR; TCRdb's copy keeps in-frame clones and lacks some. V, J and clone size are taken as reported in that table, and D and trimming were inferred from the DNA itself. The data contain roughly 340,000 clones, about 93% of them seen just once; the ten biggest clones take up around 3.5%.

The gene calls are TRBV11-2 and TRBJ2-5; TRBD2 might be the D (7 bases). The sequence was obtained from a woman younger than 35 who had recovered from COVID-19. Sequences were obtained from peripheral blood. The CDR3 is CASSARGAGAAGYQETQYF. The CDR3 nucleotides read TGTGCCAGCAGCGCCCGGGGGGCGGGAGCGGCTGGGTACCAAGAGACCCAGTACTTC.